This T cell receptor beta chain was recorded in a study of T cell responses to AZD1222 COVID-19 vaccine. The repertoire was sequenced with immunoSEQ multiplex PCR; TCRdb's copy has only in-frame clones and lacks some. The data contain approximately 150,000 clones, around 92% of them singletons. CDR3 length: 14 residues. Germline trimming cut 7 bases from V and 5 bases from J; bases unmatched to any gene: 8. CDR1 and CDR2 from the germline V gene are LNHDA and SQIVND (reference sequence). This sequence joins TRBV19 and TRBJ1-2; 9 bases fit TRBD1. Source: peripheral blood, taken on day 0 of AZD1222 vaccination. The TCR sequence derives from an adult in good health. The CDR3 DNA sequence: TGTGCCAGTACCCGCGGGGACAGGGTTTATGGCTACACCTTC. Protein: CASTRGDRVYGYTF.